A single sample is the source of the 29 T cell receptor beta chains below, sequenced in a study of vaccination effects on CD4 cells after COVID-19. Clones were read by immunoSEQ multiplex PCR, and TCRdb kept only the in-frame ones, dropping some. Of tens of thousands of clones in the sample, about 77% were seen once. No cognate antigen is known for these TCRs. Sequencing was preceded by expansion of antigen-specific CD4+ T cells with viral peptide pools in the ViraFEST assay. Following a roughly 9-day culture, CD4+ T cells were purified. The person acquired a PCR-confirmed SARS-CoV-2 infection between March and December 2020. The source material was CD4+ T cells from PBMCs cultured with HIV peptides, sampled before COVID-19 vaccination. Stated subset: HIV-1 Nef peptide pool negative control/reference culture. All receptors come from a human donor who had a prior SARS-CoV-2 infection.

The table lists this clone with a few counts. V is TRBV15 and J is TRBJ1-5; 8 nucleotides match TRBD1. Germline V CDR1 and CDR2: LNHNV, YYDKDF (reference sequence). The CDR3 is made up of 16 amino acids. V trimming: 1 base; J trimming: 2 bases; junction bases outside the gene matches: 4. The CDR3 sequence: CATSRGDRGGNQPQHF. CDR3 in DNA: TGTGCCACCAGCAGAGGTGACAGGGGAGGCAATCAGCCCCAGCATTTT.

The chain couples TRBV6-6 to TRBJ1-4; D remains ambiguous. Per the germline V gene, CDR1 is MNHNY and CDR2 is SVGAGI (reference sequence). With 6 bases removed from V and 8 bases from J, the gap between germline ends came to 10 bases. There are 12 residues in the CDR3. This CDR3 reads CASSQAGEKLFF. The CDR3 region has the DNA TGTGCCAGCAGCCAAGCGGGAGAAAAACTGTTTTTT.

The rearrangement joins TRBV6-2 or TRBV6-3 to TRBJ2-7; 9 bases match TRBD2. From germline, CDR1 is MNHEY and CDR2 SVGEGT. The CDR3 is 14 residues long. V lost 1 base, J lost 5 bases, and 3 bases stayed unmatched. CDR3 DNA: TGTGCCAGCAGTTACTTGCGGGAGGGGGACGAGCAGTACTTC. Its protein product is CASSYLREGDEQYF.

This chain joins TRBV7-3 and TRBJ2-7; 8 bases agree with TRBD1. The CDR3 has 14 amino acids. Germline V gene data show CDR1 as SGHTA and CDR2 as FQGTGA. V was clipped by 5 bases and J by 3 bases; unmatched bases: 6. CDR3 region: CASSVNGQGYEQYF. The CDR3 DNA reads as TGTGCCAGCAGCGTAAATGGACAGGGCTACGAGCAGTACTTC.

The chain has TRBV30 and TRBJ2-7; the D is unclear. The CDR3 runs 13 residues. Trimming took off 0 bases at V and 3 bases at J, with 9 bases between the two ends. CDR1 and CDR2 from the germline V gene are GTSNPN and SVGIG (reference sequence). The CDR3 DNA reads as TGTGCCTGGAGTGTCGCGGACCTCTACGAGCAGTACTTC. Translated: CAWSVADLYEQYF.

This sequence joins TRBV28 and TRBJ2-7; D not resolved. Trimming removed 2 bases from V and 4 bases from J, with 6 bases in between. This CDR3 spans 12 amino acids. Germline V gene data show CDR1 as MDHEN and CDR2 as SYDVKM. The CDR3, as DNA: TGTGCCAGCAGTTTAGCTCTGTACGAGCAGTACTTC. Protein sequence: CASSLALYEQYF.

This rearrangement joins TRBV5-1 to TRBJ1-1; 12 bases are a match to TRBD1. The ends lost 4 bases at V and 5 bases at J; junction bases unmatched: 9. The CDR3 runs to 16 residues. The germline V gene encodes CDR1 SGHRS and CDR2 YFSETQ. The chain's CDR3 is CASSGGTGGMITEAFF. CDR3 nucleotides: TGCGCCAGCAGCGGAGGGACAGGGGGCATGATTACTGAAGCTTTCTTT.

This clone showed up just once. This chain connects TRBV5-1 to TRBJ2-6; the match to TRBD1 covers 7 bases. CDR1 is SGHRS and CDR2 is YFSETQ in the germline V gene. The CDR3 length is 19 residues. Losses at the gene ends were 0 bases for V and 0 bases for J; bases not matched to a gene: 9. In DNA form, the CDR3 reads TGCGCCAGCAGCTTGGGGGGATTCCGGGACAGCTCTGGGGCCAACGTCCTGACTTTC. Translating it yields CASSLGGFRDSSGANVLTF. The whole variable domain, filled in from reference TRBV5-1 and TRBJ2-6, reads KAGVTQTPRYLIKTRGQQVTLSCSPISGHRSVSWYQQTPGQGLQFLFEYFSETQRNKGNFPGRFSGRQFSNSRSEMNVSTLELGDSALYLCASSLGGFRDSSGANVLTFGAGSRLTVL.

This clone was observed a few times. The J gene is TRBJ2-1, the V gene TRBV10-3; 8 bases map to TRBD1. The J segment lost 4 bases and the V segment lost 3 bases, leaving 8 bases of the junction unmatched. The CDR3 spans 16 residues. Germline lookup yields CDR1 ENHRY and CDR2 SYGVKD. The CDR3 DNA is TGTGCCATCAGTGAAATGACAGGGGCCGGGTACAATGAGCAGTTCTTC. Encoded protein: CAISEMTGAGYNEQFF.

CDR3 sequence: CASSRNERDEQYF. The CDR3 region has the DNA TGCGCCAGCAGCCGAAACGAGCGTGACGAGCAGTACTTC. The rearrangement uses TRBV5-1 and TRBJ2-7; no firm D call. The ends were cut back, 4 bases at V and 5 bases at J, with 13 bases in the middle. Germline lookup yields CDR1 SGHRS and CDR2 YFSETQ. The CDR3 spans 13 residues.

This chain connects TRBV6-5 to TRBJ2-3; TRBD2 agrees at 11 bases. The CDR3 extends over 15 amino acids. V dropped 8 bases and J dropped 2; count of bases not matched to a gene: 6. Germline V gene sequence: CDR1 MNHEY, CDR2 SVGAGI. CDR3 amino acids: CASGRLAGFTDTQYF. The CDR3 nucleotides are TGTGCCAGCGGACGACTAGCGGGGTTCACAGATACGCAGTATTTT.

The CDR3 protein is CASSVSGQETQYF. The CDR3 DNA sequence: TGTGCCAGCAGTGTTAGCGGCCAAGAGACCCAGTACTTC. The V call is TRBV2, the J call TRBJ2-5; perhaps TRBD2 as D (6 bases). This CDR3 comprises 13 residues. The germline V gene encodes CDR1 SNHLY and CDR2 FYNNEI. The V end was cut by 4 bases, the J end by 1 base, with 7 bases between.

This sequence joins TRBV28 and TRBJ2-1; 13 bases are a match to TRBD2. The CDR3 contains 15 residues. The V gene end was trimmed by 4 bases and the J gene end by 7 bases; junction bases not matched to a gene: 4. From germline, CDR1 is MDHEN and CDR2 SYDVKM. This CDR3 is CASSSLAGGVNEQFF. The CDR3 region has the DNA TGTGCCAGCAGTTCACTAGCGGGAGGGGTAAATGAGCAGTTCTTC.

This clone was counted only a few times. The chain joins TRBV18 to TRBJ2-5, with D tentatively TRBD1 (6 bases). V dropped 2 bases and J dropped 2 bases, with 6 bases sitting between them. Germline loops: CDR1 KGHSH, CDR2 LQKENI. This CDR3 contains 13 residues. CDR3 nucleotides: TGTGCCAGCTCACCAGACAGGCAAGAGACCCAGTACTTC. This codes for CASSPDRQETQYF.

This chain links TRBV28 with TRBJ2-2; D is possibly TRBD1 (6 bases). Germline V gene lookup returns CDR1 MDHEN and CDR2 SYDVKM. V lost 7 bases and J 4 bases, leaving 19 bases between the germline ends. CDR3 length: 16 amino acids. The DNA for the CDR3 is TGTGCCAGCACCGCCCCGGGACAAGGGGGCACCGGGGAGCTGTTTTTT. Protein product: CASTAPGQGGTGELFF.

This chain links TRBV6-6 with TRBJ2-7; 10 bases are a match to TRBD2. CDR1 MNHNY and CDR2 SVGAGI come from the germline V gene (reference sequence). The CDR3 sequence is 14 residues long. With V trimmed by 6 bases and J by 5 bases, 7 bases remained unmatched. The CDR3 nucleotides are TGTGCCAGCAGCCCCGGGACTAGCGTCCACGAGCAGTACTTC. Its protein is CASSPGTSVHEQYF.

In nucleotides, the CDR3 is TGTGCCAGTAGTATCTCCCGGGACAGGCATGAAAAACTGTTTTTT. This sequence encodes CASSISRDRHEKLFF. The chain is built from TRBV19 and TRBJ1-4, with 8 bases that match TRBD1. Germline V CDR1 and CDR2: LNHDA, SQIVND (reference sequence). The ends lost 3 bases at V and 6 bases at J; junction bases unmatched: 6. The CDR3 spans 15 residues.

J is TRBJ2-5 and V is TRBV10-3, with no clear D. Germline CDR1 ENHRY, CDR2 SYGVKD. The CDR3 is 14 residues long. With 5 bases removed from V and 5 bases from J, the gap between germline ends came to 15 bases. CDR3 sequence (DNA): TGTGCCATCAGTAATCGGAAGGGTGGGGAGACCCAGTACTTC. It translates to CAISNRKGGETQYF.

The V and J genes are TRBV6-2 or TRBV6-3 and TRBJ2-7, with 7 bases matching TRBD2. Trimming removed 2 bases from V and 4 bases from J; junction bases left unmatched: 8. The CDR3 contains 15 residues. From germline, CDR1 is MNHEY and CDR2 SVGEGT. CDR3 protein: CASSYAAGAAYEQYF. In DNA, the CDR3 is TGTGCCAGCAGTTACGCGGCGGGAGCCGCGTACGAGCAGTACTTC.

This chain links TRBV11-1 with TRBJ2-7; 7 bases fit TRBD1. This CDR3 is 16 amino acids long. J was trimmed by 4 bases and V by 5 bases; bases with no gene match: 14. Germline lookup yields CDR1 SGHAT and CDR2 FQDESV (reference sequence). CDR3 coding DNA: TGTGCCAGCAGCAAAGGACAGGAGCGTTGGGGATACGAGCAGTACTTC. The encoded protein is CASSKGQERWGYEQYF.

A single count supports this clone. V is TRBV29-1 and J is TRBJ2-1, with D possibly being TRBD2 (5 bases). CDR3 length equals 17 residues. With 6 bases removed from V and 1 base from J, the gap between germline ends came to 22 bases. Germline V gives CDR1 SQVTM, CDR2 ANQGSEA. The CDR3 protein is CSVPNLLGRVSYNEQFF. The CDR3 nucleotides are TGCAGCGTACCGAACCTCTTAGGGCGGGTTTCCTACAATGAGCAGTTCTTC.

The CDR3 sequence is CASSPGLADRWDTQYF. The CDR3 DNA reads TGCGCCAGCAGCCCGGGACTAGCGGACCGGTGGGATACGCAGTATTTT. The chain links TRBV5-1 to TRBJ2-3, with 11 positions matching TRBD2. With V trimmed by 4 bases and J by 6 bases, 10 bases remained unmatched. The germline CDR1 and CDR2 sequences are SGHRS and YFSETQ. CDR3 length: 16 amino acids.

The chain links TRBV10-1 to TRBJ2-3; 11 bases agree with TRBD2. This CDR3 region has 15 residues. V lost 6 bases to trimming and J lost 2 bases; unmatched junction nucleotides: 4. Germline CDR1 reads WNHNN; CDR2 reads SYGVQD (reference sequence). The CDR3 coding sequence is TGCGCCAGCAGGGGGGGACTAGCGGACACAGATACGCAGTATTTT. Translated: CASRGGLADTDTQYF.

V and J are TRBV30 and TRBJ2-1; D gene unclear. CDR3 length: 12 residues. Germline CDR1 is GTSNPN and CDR2 is SVGIG (reference sequence). V lost 2 bases and J lost 9, with 11 bases in between. The CDR3 here is CAWSRVYGEQFF. DNA of the CDR3: TGTGCCTGGAGTAGAGTATATGGTGAGCAGTTCTTC.

The chain combines TRBV11-1 with TRBJ2-7; the match to TRBD2 covers 8 bases. The CDR3 extends over 16 amino acids. V lost 5 bases to trimming and J lost 1 base; unmatched junction nucleotides: 10. CDR1 is SGHAT and CDR2 is FQDESV in the germline V gene (reference sequence). The CDR3 loop is CASSPKSGSWSYEQYF. For the CDR3, the DNA is TGTGCCAGCAGCCCTAAAAGCGGGAGTTGGTCCTACGAGCAGTACTTC.

The chain couples TRBV14 to TRBJ1-4, with 8 bases lining up with TRBD1. Germline assignment: CDR1 SGHDN and CDR2 FVKESK. The CDR3 covers 14 residues. V lost 1 base, J lost 10 bases, and 5 bases stayed unmatched. CDR3 sequence (DNA): TGTGCCAGCAGCCAAGGGACAGGGAGGGGAAAACTGTTTTTT. This codes for CASSQGTGRGKLFF.

The genes are TRBV25-1 and TRBJ1-3, with D hard to call. The CDR3 extends over 15 amino acids. Germline-derived CDR1 and CDR2 are MGHDK and SYGVNS. V lost 3 bases to trimming and J lost 4 bases, with 13 bases between them. In nucleotides, the CDR3 is TGTGCCAGCAGTGATGAGACCCGCTCGGGAAACACCATATATTTT. Amino acid sequence: CASSDETRSGNTIYF.

This clone has a single count. The chain employs TRBV6-2 or TRBV6-3 and TRBJ2-4, with a possible D match to TRBD2 (5 bases). The CDR3 runs 16 residues. V gave up 5 bases and J gave up 1 base, with 15 bases separating them. The germline gives CDR1 MNHEY, CDR2 SVGEGT. The CDR3 spells CASSPWTYRAKNIQYF. The CDR3 DNA follows: TGTGCCAGCAGTCCCTGGACTTATCGGGCCAAAAACATTCAGTACTTC.

The chain joins TRBV11-2 to TRBJ2-7, with TRBD1 matching over 7 bases. The CDR3 is 14 amino acids. CDR1 is SGHAT, CDR2 FQNNGV, per germline. V lost 1 base to trimming and J lost 4 bases; unmatched junction nucleotides: 4. The CDR3 DNA reads TGTGCCAGCAGCTTAGTAGGGGGCCTATACGAGCAGTACTTC. Translation gives CASSLVGGLYEQYF.